This T cell receptor beta chain derives from a study of STAT5B mutations in CD4+ large granular lymphocyte leukemia. The survey-level immunoSEQ assay was used. Sequencing was performed with immunoSEQ multiplex PCR; in TCRdb, only in-frame clones are kept and a portion is missing. The sample records tens of thousands of clones, around 85% being singletons. This CDR3 is 14 amino acids long. CDR1 is SNHLY and CDR2 is FYNNEI in the germline V gene. Deletions cut 6 bases from V and 2 bases from J, with 12 bases between. The sequenced sample consisted of CD4+ T cells from blood buffy coats. The rearrangement links TRBV2 to TRBJ2-3, with D possibly being TRBD1 (6 bases). This sequence was found in a human donor in good health. CDR3 sequence (DNA): TGTGCCAGCAGCCTACAGGGCTACACAGATACGCAGTATTTT. Amino acids: CASSLQGYTDTQYF.